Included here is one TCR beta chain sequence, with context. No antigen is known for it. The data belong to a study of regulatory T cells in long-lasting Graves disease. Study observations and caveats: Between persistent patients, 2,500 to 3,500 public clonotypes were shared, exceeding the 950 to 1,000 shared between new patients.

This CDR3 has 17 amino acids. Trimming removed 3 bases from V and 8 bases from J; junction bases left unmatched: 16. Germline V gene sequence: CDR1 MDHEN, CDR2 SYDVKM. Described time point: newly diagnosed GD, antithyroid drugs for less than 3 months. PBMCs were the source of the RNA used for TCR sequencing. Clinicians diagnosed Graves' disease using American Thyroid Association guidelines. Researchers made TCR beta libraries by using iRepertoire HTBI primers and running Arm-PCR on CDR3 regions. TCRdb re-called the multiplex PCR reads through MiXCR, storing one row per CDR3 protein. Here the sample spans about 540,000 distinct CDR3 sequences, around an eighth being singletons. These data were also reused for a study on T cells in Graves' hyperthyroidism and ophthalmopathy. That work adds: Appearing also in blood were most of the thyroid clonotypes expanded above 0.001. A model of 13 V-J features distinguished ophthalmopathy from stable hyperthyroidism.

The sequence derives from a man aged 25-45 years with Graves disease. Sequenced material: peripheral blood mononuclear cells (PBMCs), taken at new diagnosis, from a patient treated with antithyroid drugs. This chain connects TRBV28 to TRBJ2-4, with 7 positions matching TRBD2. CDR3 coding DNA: TGTGCCAGCAGTTTGTACGAGGTCGGGGGGTCCGTTGACATTCAGTACTTC. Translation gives CASSLYEVGGSVDIQYF.